Listed below are T cell receptor beta chains from one sample, sequenced in a study of shared T cell receptors in the human thymus. Sequencing was performed with immunoSEQ multiplex PCR; in TCRdb, only in-frame clones are kept and a portion is missing. The data hold about 660,000 clones, with around 87% observed a single time. These data also featured in a second study, about human thymus T cells.

Sequencing was carried out using thymocytes. These receptors all come from a boy younger than two with a congenital heart defect. Both conserved end residues are part of each CDR3. Each record gives: J gene, V gene, D gene, clone size, CDR3 DNA, CDR3 protein. A D gene is named only where the DNA matches it firmly. Size values are once, few and many counts, or a class for expanded clones, and some rows have none.

j_call: TRBJ2-1
v_call: TRBV10-2
d_call: TRBD2
clone_size: NA
cdr3_nt: TGCGCCAGCAGTGAGGGTTTAGCGGGAAGCCCCACCTACAATGAGCAGTTCTTC
cdr3_aa: CASSEGLAGSPTYNEQFF

j_call: TRBJ1-1
v_call: TRBV2
d_call: TRBD1
clone_size: few
cdr3_nt: TGTGCCAGCAGCGGACAGGGAAAACCTGAAGCTTTCTTT
cdr3_aa: CASSGQGKPEAFF

j_call: TRBJ2-7
v_call: TRBV18
d_call: NA
clone_size: NA
cdr3_nt: TGTGCCAGCTCACCCACTAGTACCTACGAGCAGTACTTC
cdr3_aa: CASSPTSTYEQYF

j_call: TRBJ1-3
v_call: TRBV30
d_call: NA
clone_size: once
cdr3_nt: TGTGCCTGGAGGGAACCCCTCCTAAGGAGCGGAAACACCATATATTTT
cdr3_aa: CAWREPLLRSGNTIYF

j_call: TRBJ2-7
v_call: TRBV4-1
d_call: TRBD1
clone_size: NA
cdr3_nt: TGCGCCAGCAGCCAGTACCCGGGACAGGGGACCTACGAGCAGTACTTC
cdr3_aa: CASSQYPGQGTYEQYF

j_call: TRBJ1-5
v_call: TRBV27
d_call: TRBD1
clone_size: NA
cdr3_nt: TGTGCCAGCAGTACAGGGGGATGGAGCAATCAGCCCCAGCATTTT
cdr3_aa: CASSTGGWSNQPQHF

j_call: TRBJ2-1
v_call: TRBV27
d_call: TRBD2
clone_size: NA
cdr3_nt: TGTGCCAGCAGGGGAAGCGGGAGGGCCAATCTACAGCAGTTCTTC
cdr3_aa: CASRGSGRANLQQFF

j_call: TRBJ2-1
v_call: TRBV14
d_call: NA
clone_size: NA
cdr3_nt: TGTGCCAGCAGCCTTTACTACAATGAGCAGTTCTTC
cdr3_aa: CASSLYYNEQFF

j_call: TRBJ2-7
v_call: TRBV30
d_call: NA
clone_size: NA
cdr3_nt: TGTGCCTGGAGTGACCGGGGGGCGCCAAGCTCCTACGAGCAGTACTTC
cdr3_aa: CAWSDRGAPSSYEQYF

j_call: TRBJ2-7
v_call: TRBV4-2
d_call: TRBD1
clone_size: few
cdr3_nt: TGTGCCAGCAGCCAAGATTTAGGGTGGCAGGGGGATGACCCCTCTACCTACGAGCAGTACTTC
cdr3_aa: CASSQDLGWQGDDPSTYEQYF